This TCR beta chain appears in the sequencing data of a study of early T cells in non-severe SARS-CoV-2 infection. In its sample, this clonotype was seen many times. TCRdb reprocessed the 5' RACE reads via MiXCR and lists one record per CDR3 protein. The sample carries about 87,000 distinct CDR3 sequences, around 13% recorded once. The TCR comes from an adult who was a healthcare worker with PCR-confirmed SARS-CoV-2 infection or an uninfected control (not recorded which). The sequenced sample consisted of whole blood.

In nucleotides, the CDR3 is TGTGCCAGCAGTGATAGCAATCAGCCCCAGCATTTT. Amino acid sequence: CASSDSNQPQHF. This chain uses TRBV28 with TRBJ1-5; D is ambiguous. CDR3 length: 12 residues. Looked up from germline, CDR1 is MDHEN and CDR2 is SYDVKM. V was shortened by 5 bases and J by 0 bases, with 2 bases between the two germline ends.